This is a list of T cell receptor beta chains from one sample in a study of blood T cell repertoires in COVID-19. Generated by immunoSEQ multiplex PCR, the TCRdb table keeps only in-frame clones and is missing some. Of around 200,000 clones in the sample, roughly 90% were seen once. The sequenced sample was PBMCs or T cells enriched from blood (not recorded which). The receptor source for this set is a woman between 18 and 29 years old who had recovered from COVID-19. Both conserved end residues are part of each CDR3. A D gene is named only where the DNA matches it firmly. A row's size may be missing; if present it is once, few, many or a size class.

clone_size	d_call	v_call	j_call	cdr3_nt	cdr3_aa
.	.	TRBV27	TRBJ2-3	TGTGCCAGCGAGATCAACAGGGGAGGTACGCAGTATTTT	CASEINRGGTQYF
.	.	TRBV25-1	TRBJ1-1	TGTGCCAGCAGTGCAGGGCGGAACACTGAAGCTTTCTTT	CASSAGRNTEAFF
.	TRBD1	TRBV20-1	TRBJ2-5	TGCAGTGCTGTGGACAGGGAGACCCAGTACTTC	CSAVDRETQYF
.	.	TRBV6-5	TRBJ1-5	TGTGCCAGCAGGGAGACGCCTGGGTCATATCAGCCCCAGCATTTT	CASRETPGSYQPQHF
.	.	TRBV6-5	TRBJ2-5	TGTGCCAGCACCAACAGGCTTAACTTTCAAGAGACCCAGTACTTC	CASTNRLNFQETQYF
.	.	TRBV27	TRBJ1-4	TGTGCCAGCAGTTTATATAGTAATGAAAAACTGTTTTTT	CASSLYSNEKLFF
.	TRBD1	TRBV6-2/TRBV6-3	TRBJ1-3	TGTGCCAGCAGTTACTCAGGGACAGGAGGAAACACCATATATTTT	CASSYSGTGGNTIYF
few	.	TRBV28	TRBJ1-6	TGTGCCAGCTTACAGGAGCCCTCCTATAATTCACCCCTCCACTTT	CASLQEPSYNSPLHF
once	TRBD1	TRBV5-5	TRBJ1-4	TGTGCCAGCAGCGTGACCGGGACAGGGTCTCCAGAAAATGAAAAACTGTTTTTT	CASSVTGTGSPENEKLFF
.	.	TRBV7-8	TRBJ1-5	TGTGCCAGCAGCCCCGGGGATTTCAATCAGCCCCAGCATTTT	CASSPGDFNQPQHF
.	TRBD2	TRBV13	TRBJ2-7	TGTGCCAGCAGCTTAGGTTGGACTAGCGGAGCCTACTCCTACGAGCAGTACTTC	CASSLGWTSGAYSYEQYF
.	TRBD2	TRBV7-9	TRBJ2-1	TGTGCCAGCAGCTTAGAAGCGGGAGGGCTAAATGAGCAGTTCTTC	CASSLEAGGLNEQFF
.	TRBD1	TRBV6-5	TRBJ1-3	TGTGCCAGTTACCCGGGACAGGGGCGTGGAAACACCATATATTTT	CASYPGQGRGNTIYF
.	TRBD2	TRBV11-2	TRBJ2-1	TGTGCCAGCAGCGCGGTTCTAGCGGGAGGGTTGTTCTTC	CASSAVLAGGLFF
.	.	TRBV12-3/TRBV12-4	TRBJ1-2	TGTGCCAGCTCCTGGGGGGGTGGCTACACCTTC	CASSWGGGYTF
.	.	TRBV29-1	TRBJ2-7	TGCAGCGTTGCCGCACGGGGTAAACCCTACGAGCAGTACTTC	CSVAARGKPYEQYF
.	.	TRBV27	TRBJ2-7	TGTGCCAGCAGTTTTCAGGGGCTCTACTACGAGCAGTACTTC	CASSFQGLYYEQYF
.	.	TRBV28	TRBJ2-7	TGTGCCAGCAGTTTGGATTTAGGGAGCCACAAACTCTCCTACGAGCAGTACTTC	CASSLDLGSHKLSYEQYF
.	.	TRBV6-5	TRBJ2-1	TGTGCCAGCAGGATCTCGAGCTCCTACAATGAGCAGTTCTTC	CASRISSSYNEQFF
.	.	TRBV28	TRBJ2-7	TGTGCCAGCAAATCCGGAGTTCTCCCCTACGAGCAGTACTTC	CASKSGVLPYEQYF
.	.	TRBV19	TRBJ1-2	TGTGCCAGTAGTATCCCCGGGGGATTGAGGCATGGCTACACCTTC	CASSIPGGLRHGYTF
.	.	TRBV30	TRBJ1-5	TGTGCCTGGAGTACCCACAGGGGCAATCAGCCCCAGCATTTT	CAWSTHRGNQPQHF
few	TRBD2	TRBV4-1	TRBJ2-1	TGCGCCAGCAGCCAATTCTTAGCGGGAGACTACAATGAGCAGTTCTTC	CASSQFLAGDYNEQFF
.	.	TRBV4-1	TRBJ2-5	TGCGCCAGCAGCCAATGGACAGATAAGGAAGAGACCCAGTACTTC	CASSQWTDKEETQYF
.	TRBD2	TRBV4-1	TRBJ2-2	TGCGCCAGCAGCCAAGATAAGTTTAGGCTAGCGGGAGGGGAGCTGTTTTTT	CASSQDKFRLAGGELFF
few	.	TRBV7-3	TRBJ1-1	TGTGCCAGCAGCTTAACTGTGGGGGCGTTCACTGAAGCTTTCTTT	CASSLTVGAFTEAFF
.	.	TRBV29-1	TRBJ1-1	TGCAGCGTTGAACAGGCTGGCGGGGGAGCTTTCTTT	CSVEQAGGGAFF
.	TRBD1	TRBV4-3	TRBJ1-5	TGCGCCAGCAGCCCCGGGACAGGGGGCGCTTTTCAGCCCCAGCATTTT	CASSPGTGGAFQPQHF
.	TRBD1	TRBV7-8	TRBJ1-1	TGTGCCAGCAGATTAGCCGGGACAGGGGGCGGGAAGACTGAAGCTTTCTTT	CASRLAGTGGGKTEAFF
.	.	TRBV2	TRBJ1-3	TGTGCCAGCAGTGAAAGACAGGACGCACTACTCATCTCTGGAAACACCATATATTTT	CASSERQDALLISGNTIYF
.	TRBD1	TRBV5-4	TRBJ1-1	TGTGCCAGCAGACATGACAGGGCGAGCACTGAAGCTTTCTTT	CASRHDRASTEAFF
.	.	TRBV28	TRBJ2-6	TGTGCCAGCAGTCCATACGGGGGGCCCCTCTCTGGGGCCAACGTCCTGACTTTC	CASSPYGGPLSGANVLTF
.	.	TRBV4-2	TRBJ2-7	TGTGCCAGCAGCCGAGAACGGGACTTTTCCTACGAGCAGTACTTC	CASSRERDFSYEQYF
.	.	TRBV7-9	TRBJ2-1	TGTGCCAGCAGCCTGTCGAGGGCCTTGTACAATGAGCAGTTCTTC	CASSLSRALYNEQFF
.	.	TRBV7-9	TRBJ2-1	TGTGCCAGCAGCCCCAAGGGCGGGCCTCCGGAAGACTACAATGAGCAGTTCTTC	CASSPKGGPPEDYNEQFF
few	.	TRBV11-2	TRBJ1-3	TGTGCCAGCAGCTTAGGGGGAGGAGGGATGGCTGGAAACACCATATATTTT	CASSLGGGGMAGNTIYF
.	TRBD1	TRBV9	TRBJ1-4	TGTGCCAGCAGCGCCGTGGGCCCCTCCGGGACAGGGAGGTCAGGCCGCGAAAAACTGTTTTTT	CASSAVGPSGTGRSGREKLFF
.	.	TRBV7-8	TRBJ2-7	TGTGCCAGCAGCCCCCCCCGTCGGGACGAGCAGTACTTC	CASSPPRRDEQYF
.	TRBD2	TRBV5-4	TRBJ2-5	TGTGCCAGCAGCCCGATAGCGGGAGGGGCTTCCCAAGAGACCCAGTACTTC	CASSPIAGGASQETQYF
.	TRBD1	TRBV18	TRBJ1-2	TGTGCCAGCTCACTCCCCGGGACAGGCAACTATGGCTACACCTTC	CASSLPGTGNYGYTF
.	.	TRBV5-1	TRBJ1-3	TGCGCCAGCGGGGAAGGGGCTGGAAACACCATATATTTT	CASGEGAGNTIYF
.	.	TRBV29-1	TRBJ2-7	TGCAGCGTTCAGACTTCTGAGTACGAGCAGTACTTC	CSVQTSEYEQYF
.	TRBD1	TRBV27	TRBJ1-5	TGTGCCAGCAGTTTAGTTCCTCCCAAACCAAGCAGTTTGACAGGGGGCGGGCAGCCCCAGCATTTT	CASSLVPPKPSSLTGGGQPQHF
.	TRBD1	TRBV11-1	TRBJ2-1	TGTGCCAGCAGTTTAGACAGGGGGCGTAACCACAATGAGCAGTTCTTC	CASSLDRGRNHNEQFF
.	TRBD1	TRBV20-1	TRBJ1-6	TGCAGTGCTAGTCACAGGGGGATCAATTCACCCCTCCACTTT	CSASHRGINSPLHF
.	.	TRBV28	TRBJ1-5	TGTGCCAGCCTGGAGGTCAATCAGCCCCAGCATTTT	CASLEVNQPQHF
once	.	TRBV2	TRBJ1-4	TGTGCCAGCAGTGGGAGTGGTTGGAATGAAAAACTGTTTTTT	CASSGSGWNEKLFF
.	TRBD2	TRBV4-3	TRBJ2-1	TGCGCCAGCAGCCAAGATGAGGAAGCGGGGGCCGCTTACAATGAGCAGTTCTTC	CASSQDEEAGAAYNEQFF
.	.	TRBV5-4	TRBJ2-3	TGTGCCAGCAGCTTCCAAGCCAGCGGCACAGATACGCAGTATTTT	CASSFQASGTDTQYF
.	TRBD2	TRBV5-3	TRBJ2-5	TGTGCCATGGTAGCGGGAGAGGGAGAGACCCAGTACTTC	CAMVAGEGETQYF
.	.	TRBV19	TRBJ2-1	TGTGCCAGTAGTTTGGGAGACAATGAGCAGTTCTTC	CASSLGDNEQFF